These T cell receptor beta chains were read from a single sample in a study of shared clonotypes between healthy human individuals. Libraries were prepared by immunoSEQ multiplex PCR; TCRdb keeps only in-frame clonotypes and omits some of them. The sample includes millions of clones, 80% to 95% of them seen just once. The sequenced material came from naive CD4+ T cells from PBMCs. The receptors originated from a man between 18 and 29 years old in good health. Some clones in this sample may be carry-over from other donors' samples. Each CDR3 is given with its conserved first and last residue. Fields, in order: V gene, clone size, J gene, D gene, CDR3 protein, CDR3 DNA. D genes are given only for firm matches. Clone size, where shown, is once, few, many, or a class for clones that have expanded.

TRBV29-1	NA	TRBJ1-1	NA	CSGLLRDEAEAFF	TGCAGCGGCTTACTCCGGGACGAGGCTGAAGCTTTCTTT
TRBV7-9	few	TRBJ1-1	NA	CASSLRIGANTEAFF	TGTGCCAGCAGCTTACGGATAGGGGCGAACACTGAAGCTTTCTTT
TRBV7-2	NA	TRBJ1-2	TRBD1	CASSLGQGDLGYGYTF	TGTGCCAGCAGCTTAGGACAGGGGGACCTCGGGTATGGCTACACCTTC
TRBV5-1	NA	TRBJ2-2	NA	CASSLRGNTGELFF	TGCGCCAGCAGCTTGCGGGGGAACACCGGGGAGCTGTTTTTT
TRBV7-2	NA	TRBJ2-7	TRBD2	CASTLTGGGPTEQYF	TGTGCCAGCACCCTAACGGGGGGGGGCCCCACCGAGCAGTACTTC
TRBV6-5	NA	TRBJ1-1	NA	CASSARRNTEAFF	TGTGCCAGCAGTGCCCGCAGAAACACTGAAGCTTTCTTT
TRBV30	NA	TRBJ1-5	TRBD1	CAWGRDSHNQPQHF	TGTGCCTGGGGGAGGGACAGCCACAATCAGCCCCAGCATTTT
TRBV18	NA	TRBJ2-2	TRBD2	CASSIAGTNTGELFF	TGTGCCAGCTCAATAGCGGGAACGAACACCGGGGAGCTGTTTTTT
TRBV5-1	once	TRBJ2-3	NA	CASSGRQATDTQYF	TGCGCCAGCAGCGGGAGACAGGCCACAGATACGCAGTATTTT
TRBV14	NA	TRBJ2-1	TRBD2	CASSHRLGLAGGVSYNEQFF	TGTGCCAGCAGCCACCGCCTCGGGCTAGCGGGAGGGGTCTCCTACAATGAGCAGTTCTTC